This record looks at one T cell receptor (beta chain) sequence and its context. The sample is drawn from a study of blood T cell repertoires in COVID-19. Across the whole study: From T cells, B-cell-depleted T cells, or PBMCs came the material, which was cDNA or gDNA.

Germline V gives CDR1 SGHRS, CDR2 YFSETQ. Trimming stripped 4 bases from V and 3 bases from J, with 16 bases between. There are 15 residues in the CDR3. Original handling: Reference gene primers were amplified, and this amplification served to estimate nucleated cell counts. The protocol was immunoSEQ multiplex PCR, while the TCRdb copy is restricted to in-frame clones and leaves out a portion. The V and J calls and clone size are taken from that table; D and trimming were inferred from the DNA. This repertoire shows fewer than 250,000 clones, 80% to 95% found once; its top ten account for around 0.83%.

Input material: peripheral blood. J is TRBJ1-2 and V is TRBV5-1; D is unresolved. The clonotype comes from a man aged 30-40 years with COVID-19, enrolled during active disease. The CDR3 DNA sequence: TGCGCCAGCAGCCTGTGGTCCCGAGAGGACTATGGCTACACCTTC. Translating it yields CASSLWSREDYGYTF. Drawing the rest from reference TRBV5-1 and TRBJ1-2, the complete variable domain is KAGVTQTPRYLIKTRGQQVTLSCSPISGHRSVSWYQQTPGQGLQFLFEYFSETQRNKGNFPGRFSGRQFSNSRSEMNVSTLELGDSALYLCASSLWSREDYGYTFGSGTRLTVV.